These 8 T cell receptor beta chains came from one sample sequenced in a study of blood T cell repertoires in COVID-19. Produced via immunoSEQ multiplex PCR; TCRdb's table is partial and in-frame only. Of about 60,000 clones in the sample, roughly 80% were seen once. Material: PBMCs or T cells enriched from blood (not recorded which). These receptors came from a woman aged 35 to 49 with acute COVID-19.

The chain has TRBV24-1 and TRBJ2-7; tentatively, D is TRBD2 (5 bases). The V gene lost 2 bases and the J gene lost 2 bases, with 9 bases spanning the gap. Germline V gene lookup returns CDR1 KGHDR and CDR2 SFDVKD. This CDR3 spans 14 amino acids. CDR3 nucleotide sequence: TGTGCCACCAGTGATTCCGGGAACACCTACGAGCAGTACTTC. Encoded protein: CATSDSGNTYEQYF.

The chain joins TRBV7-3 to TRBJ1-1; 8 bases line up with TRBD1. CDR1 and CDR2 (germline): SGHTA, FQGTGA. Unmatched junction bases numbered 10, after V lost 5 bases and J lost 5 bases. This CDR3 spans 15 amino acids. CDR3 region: CASSITGGGRTEAFF. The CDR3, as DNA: TGTGCCAGCAGCATCACAGGGGGGGGTCGGACTGAAGCTTTCTTT.

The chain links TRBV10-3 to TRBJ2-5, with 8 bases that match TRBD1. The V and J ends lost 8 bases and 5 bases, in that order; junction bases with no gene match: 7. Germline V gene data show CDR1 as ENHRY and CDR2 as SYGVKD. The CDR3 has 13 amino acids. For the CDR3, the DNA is TGTGCCATCGGCCCGACAGGGGAGGAGACCCAGTACTTC. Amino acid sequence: CAIGPTGEETQYF.

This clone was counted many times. Written as DNA, the CDR3 is TGTGCCAGCAGCTTGGACAGGGGGCCGGGCAACGAGCAGTACTTC. This codes for CASSLDRGPGNEQYF. V usage is TRBV5-4 and J usage is TRBJ2-7; 9 bases fit TRBD1. V lost 0 bases to trimming and J lost 5 bases; unmatched junction nucleotides: 6. Germline lookup yields CDR1 SGHNT and CDR2 YYREEE (reference sequence). This CDR3 is built from 15 residues.

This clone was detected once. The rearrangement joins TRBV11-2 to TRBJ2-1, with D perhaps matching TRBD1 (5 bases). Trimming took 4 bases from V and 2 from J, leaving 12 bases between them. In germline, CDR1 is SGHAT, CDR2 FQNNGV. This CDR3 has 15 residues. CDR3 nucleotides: TGTGCCAGCAGCTCTAGGGGCGGAACCTACAATGAGCAGTTCTTC. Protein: CASSSRGGTYNEQFF.

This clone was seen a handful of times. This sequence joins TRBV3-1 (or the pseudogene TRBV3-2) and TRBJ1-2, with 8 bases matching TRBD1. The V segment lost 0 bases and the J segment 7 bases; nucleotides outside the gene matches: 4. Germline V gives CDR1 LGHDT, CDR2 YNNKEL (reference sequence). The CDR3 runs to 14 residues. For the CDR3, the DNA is TGTGCCAGCAGCCAAGAAGGCAGGGGGCTTGGCTACACCTTC. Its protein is CASSQEGRGLGYTF.

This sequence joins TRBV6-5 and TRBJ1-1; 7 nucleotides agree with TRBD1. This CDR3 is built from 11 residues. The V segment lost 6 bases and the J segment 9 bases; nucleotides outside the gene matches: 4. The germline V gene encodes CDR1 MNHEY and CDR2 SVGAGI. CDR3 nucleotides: TGTGCCAGCAGCATGGGACAGAAAGCTTTCTTT. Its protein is CASSMGQKAFF.

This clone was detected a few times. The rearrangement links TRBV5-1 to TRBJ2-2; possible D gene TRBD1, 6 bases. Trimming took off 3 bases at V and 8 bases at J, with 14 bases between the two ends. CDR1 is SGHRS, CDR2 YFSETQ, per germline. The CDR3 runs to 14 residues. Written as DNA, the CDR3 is TGCGCCAGCAGCTGGAACGCAGGGGAAGGGGAGCTGTTTTTT. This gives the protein CASSWNAGEGELFF.